A single TCR beta chain is shown here with its context. Sequenced by immunoSEQ multiplex PCR; TCRdb stores in-frame clones only, minus some. The sample gives approximately 300,000 clones, over 80% of which show up once; around 5.8% is in the top ten. This sample is part of a study of blood T cell repertoires in COVID-19. Study in general: Sources were T cells, B-cell-depleted T cells, or PBMCs; the material itself was cDNA or gDNA.

Trimming cost V 3 bases and J 5 bases; bases outside gene matches: 8. CDR1 and CDR2 from the germline V gene are MNHEY and SMNVEV (reference sequence). CDR3 length equals 18 residues. Material for sequencing was peripheral blood. The TCR comes from a woman aged 50 to 65 with COVID-19, enrolled during active disease. V gene TRBV27 combines with J gene TRBJ2-1, with TRBD2 matching over 15 bases. This CDR3 reads CASSFLGLAGGVDNEQFF. The CDR3, as DNA: TGTGCCAGCAGTTTTCTGGGACTAGCGGGAGGTGTCGACAATGAGCAGTTCTTC.